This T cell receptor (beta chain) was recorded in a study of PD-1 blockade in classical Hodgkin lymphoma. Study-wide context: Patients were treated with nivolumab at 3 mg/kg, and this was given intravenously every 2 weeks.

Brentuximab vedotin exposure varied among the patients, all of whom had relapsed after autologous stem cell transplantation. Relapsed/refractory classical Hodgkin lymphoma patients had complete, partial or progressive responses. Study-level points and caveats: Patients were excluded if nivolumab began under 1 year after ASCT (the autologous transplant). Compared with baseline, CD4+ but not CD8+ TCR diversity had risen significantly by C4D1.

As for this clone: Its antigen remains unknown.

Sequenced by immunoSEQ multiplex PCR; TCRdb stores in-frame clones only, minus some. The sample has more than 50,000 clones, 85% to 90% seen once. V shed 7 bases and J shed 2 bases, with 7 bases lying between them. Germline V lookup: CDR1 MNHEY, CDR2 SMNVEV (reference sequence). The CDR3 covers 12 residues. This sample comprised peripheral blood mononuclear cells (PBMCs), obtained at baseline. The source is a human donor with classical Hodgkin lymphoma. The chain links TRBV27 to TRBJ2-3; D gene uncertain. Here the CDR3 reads CASKSVTDTQYF. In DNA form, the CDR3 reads TGTGCCAGCAAGTCCGTCACAGATACGCAGTATTTT.